These 26 T cell receptor beta chains were all obtained from the same sample, sequenced in a study of beta chain features in type 1 diabetes (dated by TCRdb to 2017 to 2018). The library was prepared using the immunoSEQ multiplex PCR assay. The entire amount of isolated RNA was reverse transcribed using the High Capacity cDNA Reverse Transcription Kit, so the sequenced TCRB transcripts were expressed ones. Not all clones reach the TCRdb copy of this immuneACCESS table, which keeps in-frame sequences only. Checked studies attribute under half of the gap to unresolved V genes and leave the rest unexplained. This sample has roughly 60,000 clones in its table, and about 60% of those were observed once. Around 2.2% of the sample rests with the top ten. The sequencing sample was made of Tregs from blood. Sample cell subset or site, as interpreted from the label and publication: regulatory CD4+ T cells. The receptor source for this set is a woman between 18 and 30 years old in good health.

The J gene is TRBJ2-7, the V gene TRBV7-2; D is perhaps TRBD1 (6 bases). There are 14 residues in the CDR3. The V and J ends lost 1 base and 6 bases respectively, with 13 bases between them. Germline assignment: CDR1 SGHTA and CDR2 FQGNSA. The CDR3 here is CASSLDRVLGEQYF. CDR3 nucleotide sequence: TGTGCCAGCAGCTTAGACAGGGTTTTAGGCGAGCAGTACTTC.

The CDR3 region is CASRGILAGVRTGELFF. CDR3 in DNA: TGTGCCAGCAGGGGTATCCTAGCGGGAGTTCGCACCGGGGAGCTGTTTTTT. The rearrangement joins TRBV7-2 to TRBJ2-2; 10 bases fit TRBD2. Germline CDR1 is SGHTA and CDR2 is FQGNSA. This CDR3 has 17 amino acids. V was pared by 6 bases and J by 4 bases, with 11 bases of the junction left unmatched.

V is TRBV2 and J is TRBJ1-3; D gene ambiguous. This CDR3 comprises 12 residues. CDR1 is SNHLY, CDR2 FYNNEI, per germline. V lost 7 bases and J lost 7, with 11 bases in between. In nucleotides, the CDR3 is TGTGCCAGCAAGCGGGTTCCGAACACCATATATTTT. It yields the protein CASKRVPNTIYF.

The genes are TRBV19 and TRBJ2-1, with TRBD2 matching 10 bases. Germline CDR1 is LNHDA and CDR2 is SQIVND (reference sequence). J gave up 8 bases and V 2 bases, and 9 bases lay outside the gene matches. The CDR3 has 16 amino acids. The DNA for the CDR3 is TGTGCCAGTAGTATATTCCTAGCGGGAGTAGGGGATGAGCAGTTCTTC. This encodes CASSIFLAGVGDEQFF.

The gene calls are TRBV10-3 and TRBJ2-1; 9 nucleotides match TRBD2. Germline CDR1 ENHRY, CDR2 SYGVKD. This CDR3 spans 14 amino acids. The J segment lost 8 bases and the V segment lost 5 bases, leaving 7 bases of the junction unmatched. CDR3 nucleotides: TGTGCCATCAGTACCAGCGGGGGGAGCGATGAGCAGTTCTTC. Translating it yields CAISTSGGSDEQFF.

This chain links TRBV7-9 with TRBJ2-1, with TRBD2 matching over 11 bases. V trimming: 0 bases; J trimming: 4 bases; junction bases outside the gene matches: 5. The CDR3 has 17 residues. Germline-derived CDR1 and CDR2 are SEHNR and FQNEAQ (reference sequence). CDR3 bases: TGTGCCAGCAGCTTAGCGCTAGCTAGCGGGAGGTACAATGAGCAGTTCTTC. Protein sequence: CASSLALASGRYNEQFF. The complete variable domain, with remaining parts taken from reference TRBV7-9 and TRBJ2-1, reads DTGVSQNPRHKITKRGQNVTFRCDPISEHNRLYWYRQTLGQGPEFLTYFQNEAQLEKSRLLSDRFSAERPKGSFSTLEIQRTEQGDSAMYLCASSLALASGRYNEQFFGPGTRLTVL.

The rearrangement joins TRBV29-1 to TRBJ2-2; unclear D gene. This CDR3 is built from 11 residues. The V gene's germline CDR1 is SQVTM and CDR2 ANQGSEA. Trimming took off 7 bases at V and 6 bases at J, with 9 bases between the two ends. This chain's CDR3 is CSGQNAGELFF. The DNA for the CDR3 is TGCAGCGGACAAAACGCCGGGGAGCTGTTTTTT.

CDR3 bases: TGTGCCAGCAGTGCACAGGGAGTGAAACAGTTCTTC. It codes for CASSAQGVKQFF. This rearrangement joins TRBV2 to TRBJ2-1; D possibly corresponds to TRBD1 (6 bases). Trimming shortened V by 4 bases and J by 13 bases, and 14 bases separated the two germline ends. The CDR3 contains 12 residues. CDR1 is SNHLY, CDR2 FYNNEI, per germline.

This clone was counted between two and nine times. The rearrangement uses TRBV29-1 and TRBJ1-2; tentatively, D is TRBD1 (5 bases). The V gene lost 0 bases and the J gene lost 5 bases, with 7 bases spanning the gap. CDR1 SQVTM and CDR2 ANQGSEA come from the germline V gene. The CDR3 totals 12 residues. The CDR3 region is CSVEDSGYGYTF. DNA of the CDR3: TGCAGCGTTGAAGATTCAGGGTATGGCTACACCTTC.

The chain employs TRBV9 and TRBJ1-2; 7 positions match TRBD1. CDR1 SGDLS and CDR2 YYNGEE come from the germline V gene. V was pared by 0 bases and J by 5 bases, with 7 bases of the junction left unmatched. The CDR3 has 15 residues. CDR3 sequence (DNA): TGTGCCAGCAGCGTAGGAGGGGGCGCGGTGTATGGCTACACCTTC. Its translation: CASSVGGGAVYGYTF.

The gene calls are TRBV4-1 and TRBJ2-3; no clear D gene. This CDR3 spans 12 amino acids. Trimming shortened V by 4 bases and J by 6 bases, and 8 bases separated the two germline ends. CDR1 and CDR2 from the germline V gene are MGHRA and YSYEKL. CDR3 loop: CASSPPTDTQYF. DNA for the CDR3: TGCGCCAGCAGCCCCCCGACTGATACGCAGTATTTT.

In this sample, this clone turned up once. J is TRBJ2-7 and V is TRBV25-1, with 7 nucleotides matching TRBD2. V dropped 0 bases and J dropped 5; count of bases not matched to a gene: 7. Germline V gives CDR1 MGHDK, CDR2 SYGVNS. The CDR3 contains 15 residues. CDR3: CASSEYRGDWDEQYF. In DNA form, the CDR3 reads TGTGCCAGCAGTGAATATCGGGGGGACTGGGACGAGCAGTACTTC.

The chain uses TRBV18 and TRBJ1-4; possibly TRBD1 for D (5 bases). This CDR3 comprises 14 residues. CDR1 and CDR2 from the germline V gene are KGHSH and LQKENI. Trimming shortened V by 4 bases and J by 0 bases, and 6 bases separated the two germline ends. CDR3 coding DNA: TGTGCCAGCTCACTGACAGCAACTAATGAAAAACTGTTTTTT. This gives the protein CASSLTATNEKLFF.

This chain connects TRBV23-1 to TRBJ1-1; unclear D gene. TRBV23-1 is noted as an ORF with a role that remains uncertain. Trimming left V 2 bases short and J 6 bases short, with 7 bases between. The CDR3 spans 12 residues. CDR3: CASSQTVAEAFF. The CDR3 DNA reads TGCGCCAGCAGTCAAACGGTAGCTGAAGCTTTCTTT.

The V call is TRBV6-5, the J call TRBJ2-7; 8 bases map to TRBD1. J was trimmed by 2 bases and V by 2 bases; bases with no gene match: 2. This CDR3 spans 14 amino acids. CDR1 is MNHEY and CDR2 is SVGAGI in the germline V gene. The CDR3 nucleotides read TGTGCCAGCAGTTACGGGACAGGCCCCTACGAGCAGTACTTC. Residues: CASSYGTGPYEQYF.

The rearrangement links TRBV10-3 to TRBJ2-6; D is perhaps TRBD2 (5 bases). CDR3 size: 14 residues. The germline CDR1 and CDR2 sequences are ENHRY and SYGVKD. V was trimmed by 6 bases and J by 0 bases, leaving 6 bases between them. The CDR3 DNA follows: TGTGCCATCAGGAGGGACTCTGGGGCCAACGTCCTGACTTTC. It specifies CAIRRDSGANVLTF.

For the CDR3, the DNA is TGTGCCTGGAGGGTAGCGGGGGGGCGGGAGACCCAGTACTTC. Translated: CAWRVAGGRETQYF. The chain couples TRBV30 to TRBJ2-5, with 11 bases lining up with TRBD2. V gave up 3 bases and J gave up 5 bases; unmatched junction bases: 5. Germline CDR1 reads GTSNPN; CDR2 reads SVGIG (reference sequence). The CDR3 runs 14 residues.

Turning to this clone: The sample contains more than one DNA sequence encoding this CDR3. The chain has TRBV7-2 and TRBJ2-3, with 10 bases identical to TRBD2. Germline trimming cut 5 bases from V and 1 base from J; bases unmatched to any gene: 9. Germline CDR1 is SGHTA and CDR2 is FQGNSA. This CDR3 has 17 amino acids. For the CDR3, the DNA is TGTGCCAGCAGCCCCTCCCTCCTAGCGGGGGGCACAGATACGCAGTATTTT. It yields the protein CASSPSLLAGGTDTQYF.

J is TRBJ2-5 and V is TRBV5-1, with D possibly matching TRBD2 (5 bases). Germline V lookup: CDR1 SGHRS, CDR2 YFSETQ. The CDR3 runs to 13 residues. V lost 0 bases, J lost 7 bases, and 10 bases lay in between. The DNA of the CDR3 is TGCGCCAGCAGCTTGGAGGCTGGAGGGACCCAGTACTTC. As protein: CASSLEAGGTQYF. The variable domain in full, with the rest retrieved from reference TRBV5-1 and TRBJ2-5, is KAGVTQTPRYLIKTRGQQVTLSCSPISGHRSVSWYQQTPGQGLQFLFEYFSETQRNKGNFPGRFSGRQFSNSRSEMNVSTLELGDSALYLCASSLEAGGTQYFGPGTRLLVL.

CDR3 residues: CASSPTGFTDTQYF. As DNA, the CDR3 is TGTGCCAGCTCACCGACAGGGTTTACAGATACGCAGTATTTT. The gene calls are TRBV18 and TRBJ2-3; 7 bases fit TRBD1. This CDR3 has 14 amino acids. V lost 3 bases and J lost 3; bases outside the gene matches: 3. Germline V gene sequence: CDR1 KGHSH, CDR2 LQKENI.

V usage is TRBV7-9 and J usage is TRBJ1-2; no clear D gene. This CDR3 is 14 amino acids long. The ends were cut back, 1 base at V and 6 bases at J, with 12 bases in the middle. CDR1 and CDR2 from the germline V gene are SEHNR and FQNEAQ (reference sequence). The DNA of the CDR3 is TGTGCCAGCAGCTTAGGAAAGGGAGAGGATGGCTACACCTTC. It codes for CASSLGKGEDGYTF.

The J gene is TRBJ2-7, the V gene TRBV2; D call uncertain. The CDR3 runs 11 residues. In germline, CDR1 is SNHLY, CDR2 FYNNEI. The V end lost 8 bases, the J end lost 2 bases, and 7 bases lay between the germline ends. The CDR3: CASSPTYEQYF. The CDR3 DNA follows: TGTGCCAGCTCCCCCACCTACGAGCAGTACTTC.

This chain links TRBV6-5 with TRBJ1-3; D unclear. Germline CDR1 is MNHEY and CDR2 is SVGAGI. V gave up 8 bases and J gave up 0 bases, with 11 bases separating them. This CDR3 contains 14 residues. CDR3: CASEDRDSGNTIYF. In nucleotides, the CDR3 is TGTGCCAGCGAGGACCGGGACTCTGGAAACACCATATATTTT.

The rearrangement joins TRBV19 to TRBJ2-7, with TRBD2 matching 8 bases. The germline gives CDR1 LNHDA, CDR2 SQIVND (reference sequence). The V gene end was trimmed by 7 bases and the J gene end by 4 bases; junction bases not matched to a gene: 12. CDR3 length: 15 amino acids. The CDR3 region is CASKKVGQRGYEQYF. DNA for the CDR3: TGTGCCAGTAAGAAGGTCGGCCAGCGGGGGTACGAGCAGTACTTC.

The rearrangement links TRBV4-1 to TRBJ2-7, with 11 nucleotides matching TRBD2. This CDR3 is 18 amino acids long. V lost 3 bases, J lost 3 bases, and 13 bases stayed unmatched. Germline CDR1 reads MGHRA; CDR2 reads YSYEKL. CDR3 protein: CASSHYIPHGLAGYEQYF. The CDR3 DNA is TGCGCCAGCAGCCATTACATTCCGCACGGACTAGCGGGCTACGAGCAGTACTTC.

The rearrangement uses TRBV5-1 and TRBJ2-5, with 7 bases identical to TRBD1. The end of the DNA fits TRBJ2-7 better, so the J call may be wrong. The CDR3 sequence is 15 residues long. Germline CDR1 SGHRS, CDR2 YFSETQ. CDR3 nucleotide sequence: TGCGCCAGCAGCTTAATTACAGGGGTGGGCTACGAGCAGTACTTC. It specifies CASSLITGVGYEQYF.